What follows are 13 T cell receptor beta chains derived from one specimen sequenced in a study of T cells in Graves' hyperthyroidism and ophthalmopathy. Amplified TCR beta CDR3 regions derived from RNA transcripts. In the first-round RT-PCR of the TCR CDR3, the HTBI primer set was used. TCRdb re-analysed the multiplex PCR reads in MiXCR, keeping a single row per CDR3 protein. The profile shows about 640,000 distinct CDR3 sequences, about 20% of them singletons. What was sequenced was blood. These receptors were obtained from a man aged 25 to 40 with Graves' ophthalmopathy.

This clonotype was seen a handful of times. This sequence joins TRBV7-9 and TRBJ1-2; TRBD1 matches 10 bases. The junction had 7 bases not matched to a gene; V was cut back by 7 bases and J by 5 bases. This CDR3 spans 14 amino acids. CDR1 is SEHNR, CDR2 FQNEAQ, per germline (reference sequence). The CDR3 loop reads CASTGQGVGYGYTF. DNA of the CDR3: TGTGCCAGCACTGGACAGGGGGTAGGATATGGCTACACCTTC. The full variable domain, rest sourced from reference TRBV7-9 and TRBJ1-2, is DTGVSQNPRHKITKRGQNVTFRCDPISEHNRLYWYRQTLGQGPEFLTYFQNEAQLEKSRLLSDRFSAERPKGSFSTLEIQRTEQGDSAMYLCASTGQGVGYGYTFGSGTRLTVV.

V and J are TRBV6-2 or TRBV6-3 and TRBJ2-7; TRBD1 or TRBD2 may be the D gene (5 bases each). The CDR3 has 15 residues. Trimming pared 7 bases from V and 4 bases from J, leaving 20 bases between. Germline V CDR1 and CDR2: MNHEY, SVGEGT. The DNA of the CDR3 is TGTGCCAGCACGCGGGCCCCGGACAAGCTATACGAGCAGTACTTC. Translation: CASTRAPDKLYEQYF.

This clonotype was counted many times. V and J are TRBV7-6 and TRBJ2-5; no definite D call. The CDR3 covers 15 residues. V was cut by 1 base and J by 5 bases, with 14 bases left in between. Per the germline V gene, CDR1 is SGHVS and CDR2 is FNYEAQ. The CDR3 nucleotides read TGTGCCAGCAGCTTAGGTGAACCCAGGATGGAGACCCAGTACTTC. Translation: CASSLGEPRMETQYF.

This clonotype was counted only a few times. The chain has TRBV24-1 and TRBJ2-1; 13 positions agree with TRBD2. CDR1 is KGHDR and CDR2 is SFDVKD in the germline V gene. Unmatched junction bases numbered 9, after V lost 2 bases and J lost 6 bases. The CDR3 loop spans 18 amino acids. The CDR3 DNA is TGTGCCACCAGTGATTCCACTAGCGGGAGGGGCCGGGGCAATGAGCAGTTCTTC. Protein: CATSDSTSGRGRGNEQFF.

This clonotype was seen a handful of times. The rearrangement joins TRBV7-2 to TRBJ1-5, with TRBD1 identical over 8 bases. The CDR3 contains 16 residues. J gave up 6 bases and V 0 bases, and 7 bases lay outside the gene matches. Germline V gene data show CDR1 as SGHTA and CDR2 as FQGNSA. The CDR3 here is CASSLAGQGAFQPQHF. CDR3 sequence (DNA): TGTGCCAGCAGCTTAGCCGGGCAGGGGGCCTTTCAGCCCCAGCATTTT.

In its sample, this clonotype was seen many times. This chain joins TRBV28 and TRBJ2-7, with 7 bases lining up with TRBD1. Germline V gives CDR1 MDHEN, CDR2 SYDVKM. Trimming at V came to 5 bases and at J to 7 bases, leaving 14 bases not matched to a gene. This CDR3 comprises 15 residues. The CDR3 DNA is TGTGCCAGCAGTACGACAGGGAGTAGTTTAACAGAGCAGTACTTC. It translates to CASSTTGSSLTEQYF. The variable domain in full, completed from reference TRBV28 and TRBJ2-7, reads DVKVTQSSRYLVKRTGEKVFLECVQDMDHENMFWYRQDPGLGLRLIYFSYDVKMKEKGDIPEGYSVSREKKERFSLILESASTNQTSMYLCASSTTGSSLTEQYFGPGTRLTVT.

This clonotype was counted ten times or more. CDR3 bases: TGTGCCAGCAGCTTATGGACGGACAGCTCCTACAATGAGCAGTTCTTC. The encoded protein is CASSLWTDSSYNEQFF. The chain has TRBV7-9 and TRBJ2-1, with a possible D match to TRBD1 (6 bases). This CDR3 has 16 residues. Germline CDR1 reads SEHNR; CDR2 reads FQNEAQ (reference sequence). Trimming cost V 2 bases and J 0 bases, with 11 bases left between them.

This clonotype has only a few counts. The V call is TRBV7-9, the J call TRBJ1-6, with unresolved D. The CDR3 runs 13 residues. Germline V gene sequence: CDR1 SEHNR, CDR2 FQNEAQ (reference sequence). V gave up 7 bases and J gave up 9 bases, with 13 bases separating them. The CDR3 region has the DNA TGTGCCAGCAACTCCGAGGACGGTTCACCCCTCCACTTT. It translates to CASNSEDGSPLHF.

This clonotype was seen repeatedly, ten times or more. The V and J genes are TRBV28 and TRBJ1-1, with a tentative D call TRBD1 (6 bases). Trimming left V 2 bases short and J 8 bases short, with 12 bases between. The germline gives CDR1 MDHEN, CDR2 SYDVKM. This CDR3 is 13 amino acids long. The CDR3 coding sequence is TGTGCCAGCAGTTTACCCGGGACATTAGAAGCTTTCTTT. Protein product: CASSLPGTLEAFF. The whole variable domain, filled in from reference TRBV28 and TRBJ1-1, reads DVKVTQSSRYLVKRTGEKVFLECVQDMDHENMFWYRQDPGLGLRLIYFSYDVKMKEKGDIPEGYSVSREKKERFSLILESASTNQTSMYLCASSLPGTLEAFFGQGTRLTVV.

This clonotype was seen a handful of times. The chain uses TRBV27 and TRBJ1-1; D gene ambiguous. The germline gives CDR1 MNHEY, CDR2 SMNVEV (reference sequence). V was cut by 0 bases and J by 4 bases, with 6 bases left in between. This CDR3 is 13 amino acids long. CDR3 sequence (DNA): TGTGCCAGCAGTTTATCGATGGGCACTGAAGCTTTCTTT. This translates into CASSLSMGTEAFF.

This clonotype turned up a few times. J is TRBJ2-1 and V is TRBV4-1, with 7 bases identical to TRBD2. V lost 1 base to trimming and J lost 7 bases; unmatched junction nucleotides: 19. CDR3 length equals 19 residues. CDR1 and CDR2 from the germline V gene are MGHRA and YSYEKL. The CDR3 loop is CASSQVRLTSDPAGNEQFF. The CDR3 DNA reads as TGCGCCAGCAGCCAAGTTCGACTAACTAGCGACCCCGCGGGGAATGAGCAGTTCTTC.

This clonotype turned up a few times. This rearrangement joins TRBV29-1 to TRBJ1-4; D uncertain. The V and J ends lost 3 bases and 8 bases respectively, with 13 bases between them. Germline CDR1 SQVTM, CDR2 ANQGSEA. CDR3 size: 13 residues. The CDR3 DNA reads as TGCAGCGTTGACCGGGGAGGCGGAGAAAAACTGTTTTTT. This sequence encodes CSVDRGGGEKLFF. The whole variable domain, remainder taken from reference TRBV29-1 and TRBJ1-4, is SAVISQKPSRDICQRGTSLTIQCQVDSQVTMMFWYRQQPGQSLTLIATANQGSEATYESGFVIDKFPISRPNLTFSTLTVSNMSPEDSSIYLCSVDRGGGEKLFFGSGTQLSVL.

This chain uses TRBV18 with TRBJ1-1; 7 bases match TRBD1. CDR3 size: 14 residues. Germline V CDR1 and CDR2: KGHSH, LQKENI. J was trimmed by 7 bases and V by 2 bases; bases with no gene match: 7. CDR3 residues: CASSPGAGGNEAFF. For the CDR3, the DNA is TGTGCCAGCTCACCAGGGGCAGGGGGGAATGAAGCTTTCTTT.